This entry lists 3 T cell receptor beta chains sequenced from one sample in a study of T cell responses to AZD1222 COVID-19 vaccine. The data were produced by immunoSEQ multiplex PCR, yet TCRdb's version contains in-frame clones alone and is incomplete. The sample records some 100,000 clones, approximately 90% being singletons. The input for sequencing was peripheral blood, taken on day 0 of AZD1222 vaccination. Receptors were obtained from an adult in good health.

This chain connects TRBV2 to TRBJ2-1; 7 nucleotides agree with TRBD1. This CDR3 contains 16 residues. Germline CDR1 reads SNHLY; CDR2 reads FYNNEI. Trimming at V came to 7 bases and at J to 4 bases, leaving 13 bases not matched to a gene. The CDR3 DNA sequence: TGTGCCAGCAATGACGAGACAGGGACCCCATACAATGAGCAGTTCTTC. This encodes CASNDETGTPYNEQFF.

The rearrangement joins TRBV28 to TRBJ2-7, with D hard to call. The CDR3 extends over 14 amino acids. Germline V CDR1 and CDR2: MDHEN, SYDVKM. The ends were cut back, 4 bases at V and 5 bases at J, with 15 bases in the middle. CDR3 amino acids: CASSSNSEVDEQYF. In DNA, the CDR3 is TGTGCCAGCAGTTCCAACTCGGAAGTTGACGAGCAGTACTTC.

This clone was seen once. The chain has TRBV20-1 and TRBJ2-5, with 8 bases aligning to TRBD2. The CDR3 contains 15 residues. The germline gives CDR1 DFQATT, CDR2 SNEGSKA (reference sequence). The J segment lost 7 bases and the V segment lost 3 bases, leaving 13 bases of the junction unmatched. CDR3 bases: TGCAGTGCTAGTACTCTGCGGGGGGTACTGGGGACCCAGTACTTC. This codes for CSASTLRGVLGTQYF.